This TCR beta chain is from a study of T cells in Graves' hyperthyroidism and ophthalmopathy. Disease duration under 2 months; hyperthyroidism patients were aged 18 to 65. TCR beta CDR3 regions were amplified from RNA. A first-round RT-PCR of the TCR CDR3 used the HTBI primer set. TCRdb fed the multiplex PCR reads into MiXCR, producing one record per CDR3 protein. The table lists 250,000 to 300,000 distinct CDR3 sequences, less than 15% of them singletons. Germline V CDR1 and CDR2: GTSNPN, SVGIG (reference sequence). Trimming took 0 bases from V and 7 from J, leaving 3 bases between them. This CDR3 region has 11 residues. This clonotype occurred many times.

The V and J genes are TRBV30 and TRBJ2-2, with unresolved D. The receptor's source is a woman in her twenties or thirties with Graves' hyperthyroidism that later progressed to Graves' ophthalmopathy. Source material: blood. As DNA, the CDR3 is TGTGCCTGGAGTGTTGGCGGGGAGCTGTTTTTT. It codes for CAWSVGGELFF.